What follows is one T cell receptor (beta chain) and its context. This sample is drawn from a study of T cells in localized non-small cell lung cancer. The CDR3 covers 16 residues. Germline V lookup: CDR1 SGHRS, CDR2 YFSETQ. J gave up 6 bases and V 4 bases, and 5 bases lay outside the gene matches. Assay used: immunoSEQ multiplex PCR; TCRdb lists only in-frame clones, some missing. The repertoire has some 11,000 clones, around three quarters of them found once; the top ten carry about a third. The source is a male donor aged 60 or over with stage I lung adenocarcinoma. The source material was peripheral blood, sampled before any cancer treatment. The gene calls are TRBV5-1 and TRBJ2-2; 14 bases are shared with TRBD2. The CDR3 DNA follows: TGCGCCAGCAGCCTGGGACTAGCGGGGGCCCCCGGGGAGCTGTTTTTT. This sequence encodes CASSLGLAGAPGELFF.